This T cell receptor (beta chain) was recovered during a study of T cell clusters in autoimmune cytopenias. This clonotype is labeled medium-sized based on frequency. Its antigen remains unidentified. Some 38,000 genome equivalents of blood DNA were amplified for TRB. TRB was amplified by touch-down multiplex PCR, primer pools A and B combined. TCRdb reworked the multiplex PCR reads into one entry per CDR3 protein, no DNA. The repertoire table contains 4,000 to 5,000 distinct CDR3 sequences. The germline V gene has CDR1 LNHDA and CDR2 SQIVND (reference sequence). CDR3 length: 14 residues. Study conclusions and caveats: TRB repertoire shifts in secondary cytopenia and chronic lymphocytic leukemia mostly reflected lymphoma, not autoimmunity.

These data also formed part of another study, on T cell repertoires in aging, cancer and after chemotherapy.

V and J are TRBV19 and TRBJ1-1. The TCR comes from a human donor in good health. Material: peripheral blood. CDR3 sequence: CASSISFRNTEAFF. Variable domain in full (rest from reference TRBV19 and TRBJ1-1): DGGITQSPKYLFRKEGQNVTLSCEQNLNHDAMYWYRQDPGQGLRLIYYSQIVNDFQKGDIAEGYSVSREKKESFPLTVTSAQKNPTAFYLCASSISFRNTEAFFGQGTRLTVV.